The clone carrying this T cell receptor beta chain was counted between two and nine times. Antigen: not known. This entry belongs to a study of blood T cells in healthy people across ages. Alongside a J-beta primer mix, a sample-barcoded 5' primer served in a second PCR lasting about 7 to 11 cycles. TCRdb reanalysed the 5' RACE reads using MiXCR and keeps one entry per CDR3 protein. The profile shows about 730,000 distinct CDR3 sequences, roughly 41% of them singletons. Trimming cost V 3 bases and J 0 bases; bases outside gene matches: 7. Germline CDR1 reads LGHDT; CDR2 reads YNNKEL (reference sequence). The CDR3 is 18 residues long. Findings and limits, study-wide: Expanded clonotype changes were possibly confounded by unknown donor CMV status. Naive T cell percentage strongly correlated with TCR beta diversity.

V gene TRBV3-1 combines with J gene TRBJ2-6; 8 bases line up with TRBD1. What was sequenced was blood. The receptor was derived from a woman aged 60-75 years in good health. The CDR3 nucleotides are TGTGCCAGCAGCCATAAGGGACAGGCTTTCTCTGGGGCCAACGTCCTGACTTTC. This sequence encodes CASSHKGQAFSGANVLTF.